These 21 T cell receptor beta chains share one sample of origin, sequenced in a study of blood T cell repertoires in COVID-19. Sequenced by immunoSEQ multiplex PCR; TCRdb stores in-frame clones only, minus some. Counted here are a few hundred thousand clones, 89% occurring once; the ten biggest clones make up roughly 4.5%. Sequenced material: peripheral blood. Source of these receptors: a woman aged 40-49 years who had recovered from COVID-19.

The V gene is TRBV5-6, the J gene TRBJ2-3; D is possibly TRBD1 (5 bases). In germline, CDR1 is SGHDT, CDR2 YYEEEE. Between the trimmed V and J ends, which lost 3 bases and 0 bases, there was a span of 11 bases. CDR3 size: 15 residues. The CDR3 DNA is TGTGCCAGCAGCTCGGACACCCCTAGCACAGATACGCAGTATTTT. Residues: CASSSDTPSTDTQYF.

In regard to this clone: Other DNA sequences in this specimen translate into the identical CDR3. The chain employs TRBV6-6 and TRBJ2-1; 7 bases are a match to TRBD1. The germline CDR1 and CDR2 sequences are MNHNY and SVGAGI (reference sequence). V shed 6 bases, J shed 3 bases, and the junction held 2 bases outside the gene matches. This CDR3 contains 13 residues. The CDR3 DNA sequence: TGTGCCAGCAGCCGGGACAGCTACAATGAGCAGTTCTTC. This sequence encodes CASSRDSYNEQFF.

The chain combines TRBV11-2 with TRBJ1-2, with D unresolved. From germline, CDR1 is SGHAT and CDR2 FQNNGV. V was clipped by 3 bases and J by 4 bases, with 12 bases between them. The CDR3 sequence is 14 residues long. CDR3 in DNA: TGTGCCAGCAGCTTGGAGGGTGTGAGCTATGGCTACACCTTC. The encoded protein is CASSLEGVSYGYTF.

With regard to this clone: Here the CDR3 omits its conserved ending phenylalanine or tryptophan, so a read error is the likely source. Because the CDR3's place on the DNA is in doubt, the DNA is left out and the CDR3 is given as listed by TCRdb. The chain couples TRBV23-1 to TRBJ2-4; no check of the table's D call, TRBD2, against the DNA was made. TRBV23-1 qualifies as an ORF whose function is uncertain. 10 amino acids form the CDR3, both terminal residues included. This CDR3 reads CASSPEVSVN.

This clone appeared a few times. This chain links TRBV5-1 with TRBJ2-7; D possibly corresponds to TRBD2 (5 bases). The CDR3 runs 13 residues. The germline V gene encodes CDR1 SGHRS and CDR2 YFSETQ. V dropped 3 bases and J dropped 3 bases, with 10 bases sitting between them. The CDR3 is CASSYGINYEQYF. CDR3 in DNA: TGCGCCAGCAGCTACGGGATTAACTACGAGCAGTACTTC.

This chain joins TRBV18 and TRBJ1-3; D is unclear. V dropped 3 bases and J dropped 3 bases, with 9 bases sitting between them. Germline lookup yields CDR1 KGHSH and CDR2 LQKENI. The CDR3 contains 14 residues. The CDR3 sequence: CASSPSGIGNTIYF. The CDR3 nucleotides read TGTGCCAGCTCACCGTCCGGTATTGGAAACACCATATATTTT.

This chain joins TRBV11-2 and TRBJ1-1; 7 bases align to TRBD1. The V segment lost 1 base and the J segment 9 bases; nucleotides outside the gene matches: 2. Germline-derived CDR1 and CDR2 are SGHAT and FQNNGV. The CDR3 runs to 12 residues. The CDR3 coding sequence is TGTGCCAGCAGCTTAGCGGGACAGAAAGCTTTCTTT. Its translation is CASSLAGQKAFF.

This clone was observed once. V is TRBV10-2 and J is TRBJ1-1, with 7 bases that match TRBD1. With 6 bases clipped from V and 6 bases from J, the junction kept 13 bases outside the gene matches. Looked up from germline, CDR1 is WSHSY and CDR2 is SAAADI. The CDR3 is 15 residues long. CDR3 nucleotide sequence: TGCGCCAGCAGCTCGCAGGGGGTGGGAGTCGCTGAAGCTTTCTTT. Its translation is CASSSQGVGVAEAFF.

Written as DNA, the CDR3 is TGTGCCAGCAGCGTAGGACAGAGCTCCTACGAGCAGTACTTC. Amino acids: CASSVGQSSYEQYF. J is TRBJ2-7 and V is TRBV6-5; D possibly corresponds to TRBD1 (6 bases). The CDR3 has 14 amino acids. Germline assignment: CDR1 MNHEY and CDR2 SVGAGI. V dropped 6 bases and J dropped 0 bases, with 12 bases sitting between them.

This chain connects TRBV15 to TRBJ1-5; D is possibly TRBD1 (5 bases). This CDR3 comprises 17 residues. Germline CDR1 LNHNV, CDR2 YYDKDF (reference sequence). The V end was cut by 3 bases, the J end by 2 bases, with 17 bases between. The CDR3 sequence is CATSSAYGGVGNQPQHF. DNA for the CDR3: TGTGCCACCAGCAGTGCTTACGGGGGAGTGGGCAATCAGCCCCAGCATTTT.

The V and J genes are TRBV11-3 and TRBJ2-1; 9 bases are a match to TRBD1. Trimming cost V 4 bases and J 8 bases; bases outside gene matches: 24. Germline lookup yields CDR1 SGHNT and CDR2 YENEEA. The CDR3 totals 20 residues. CDR3 region: CASSSGTGSSRGRGIYEQFF. In nucleotides, the CDR3 is TGTGCCAGCAGCTCCGGGACAGGGTCATCGAGGGGGAGGGGTATTTATGAGCAGTTCTTC.

The rearrangement links TRBV16 to TRBJ1-5, with D possibly matching TRBD1 (6 bases). V lost 1 base and J 1 base, leaving 14 bases between the germline ends. In germline, CDR1 is KGHSY, CDR2 FQNENV. CDR3 length equals 17 residues. The CDR3 DNA reads TGTGCCAGCAGCCAATTGGGGACACCCGAGAGCAATCAGCCCCAGCATTTT. Its translation: CASSQLGTPESNQPQHF. The full variable domain, in which reference TRBV16 and TRBJ1-5 provide the parts outside the CDR3, is GEEVAQTPKHLVRGEGQKAKLYCAPIKGHSYVFWYQQVLKNEFKFLISFQNENVFDETGMPKERFSAKCLPNSPCSLEIQATKLEDSAVYFCASSQLGTPESNQPQHFGDGTRLSIL.

The chain links TRBV7-2 to TRBJ2-2; possibly TRBD1 for D (6 bases). The CDR3 sequence is 15 residues long. In germline, CDR1 is SGHTA, CDR2 FQGNSA. V lost 2 bases and J 1 base, leaving 8 bases between the germline ends. CDR3 region: CASSLLGQNTGELFF. CDR3 DNA sequence: TGTGCCAGCAGCTTATTGGGACAGAACACCGGGGAGCTGTTTTTT.

The chain joins TRBV10-3 to TRBJ1-1, with 9 bases lining up with TRBD1. The CDR3 consists of 13 residues. Per germline, CDR1 ENHRY and CDR2 SYGVKD. With 11 bases clipped from V and 7 bases from J, the junction kept 11 bases outside the gene matches. The CDR3 here is CAARAQGAVEAFF. CDR3 in DNA: TGTGCCGCGAGAGCACAGGGGGCGGTTGAAGCTTTCTTT.

Only a few counts were recorded for this clone. The chain employs TRBV28 and TRBJ1-2; D is undetermined. Trimming removed 8 bases at V and 3 bases at J, with 13 bases between. CDR3 length: 13 residues. The germline gives CDR1 MDHEN, CDR2 SYDVKM. CDR3 sequence (DNA): TGTGCCAGCTGCGCTCACGCTGACTATGGCTACACCTTC. Translated, it gives CASCAHADYGYTF.

The gene calls are TRBV5-1 and TRBJ2-3; D possibly corresponds to TRBD2 (5 bases). CDR1 is SGHRS, CDR2 YFSETQ, per germline. Between the trimmed V and J ends, which lost 6 bases and 6 bases, there was a span of 20 bases. The CDR3 is 15 amino acids. The DNA of the CDR3 is TGCGCCAGCATCCCCGGACTCCAAAACGGGGATACGCAGTATTTT. The encoded protein is CASIPGLQNGDTQYF.

This clone was detected only once. CDR3 protein: CASSHFSSNYGYTF. The CDR3 nucleotides read TGTGCCAGCAGTCACTTCTCCTCTAACTATGGCTACACCTTC. The rearrangement joins TRBV28 to TRBJ1-2; D not resolved. The germline gives CDR1 MDHEN, CDR2 SYDVKM. The CDR3 loop spans 14 amino acids. V was cut by 5 bases and J by 0 bases, with 10 bases left in between.

The chain carries TRBV7-9 and TRBJ1-1; a possible D gene is TRBD1 (5 bases). Trimming took 10 bases from V and 7 from J, leaving 10 bases between them. This CDR3 is 10 amino acids long. The germline gives CDR1 SEHNR, CDR2 FQNEAQ (reference sequence). In DNA form, the CDR3 reads TGTGCCATTCAGGGCGTTGAAGCTTTCTTT. Amino acid sequence: CAIQGVEAFF.

This clone has a single count. This chain connects TRBV2 to TRBJ2-6; unclear D gene. The CDR3 runs 15 residues. Between the trimmed V and J ends, which lost 3 bases and 0 bases, there was a span of 6 bases. Germline CDR1 and CDR2: SNHLY and FYNNEI. The CDR3 DNA follows: TGTGCCAGCAGTGACAAGAGCTCTGGGGCCAACGTCCTGACTTTC. Translating gives CASSDKSSGANVLTF.

The chain carries TRBV30 and TRBJ2-7, with D unresolved. This CDR3 has 11 residues. V lost 0 bases, J lost 6 bases, and 6 bases lay in between. Per germline, CDR1 GTSNPN and CDR2 SVGIG (reference sequence). CDR3 region: CAWSVFREQYF. The CDR3 DNA is TGTGCCTGGAGTGTATTCCGCGAGCAGTACTTC.

This chain joins TRBV5-1 and TRBJ1-5; the D is unclear. The CDR3 extends over 13 amino acids. V lost 4 bases and J 7 bases, leaving 12 bases between the germline ends. Looked up from germline, CDR1 is SGHRS and CDR2 is YFSETQ. DNA for the CDR3: TGCGCCAGCAGCCAAACCGGAGAACAGCCCCAGCATTTT. Encoded protein: CASSQTGEQPQHF.